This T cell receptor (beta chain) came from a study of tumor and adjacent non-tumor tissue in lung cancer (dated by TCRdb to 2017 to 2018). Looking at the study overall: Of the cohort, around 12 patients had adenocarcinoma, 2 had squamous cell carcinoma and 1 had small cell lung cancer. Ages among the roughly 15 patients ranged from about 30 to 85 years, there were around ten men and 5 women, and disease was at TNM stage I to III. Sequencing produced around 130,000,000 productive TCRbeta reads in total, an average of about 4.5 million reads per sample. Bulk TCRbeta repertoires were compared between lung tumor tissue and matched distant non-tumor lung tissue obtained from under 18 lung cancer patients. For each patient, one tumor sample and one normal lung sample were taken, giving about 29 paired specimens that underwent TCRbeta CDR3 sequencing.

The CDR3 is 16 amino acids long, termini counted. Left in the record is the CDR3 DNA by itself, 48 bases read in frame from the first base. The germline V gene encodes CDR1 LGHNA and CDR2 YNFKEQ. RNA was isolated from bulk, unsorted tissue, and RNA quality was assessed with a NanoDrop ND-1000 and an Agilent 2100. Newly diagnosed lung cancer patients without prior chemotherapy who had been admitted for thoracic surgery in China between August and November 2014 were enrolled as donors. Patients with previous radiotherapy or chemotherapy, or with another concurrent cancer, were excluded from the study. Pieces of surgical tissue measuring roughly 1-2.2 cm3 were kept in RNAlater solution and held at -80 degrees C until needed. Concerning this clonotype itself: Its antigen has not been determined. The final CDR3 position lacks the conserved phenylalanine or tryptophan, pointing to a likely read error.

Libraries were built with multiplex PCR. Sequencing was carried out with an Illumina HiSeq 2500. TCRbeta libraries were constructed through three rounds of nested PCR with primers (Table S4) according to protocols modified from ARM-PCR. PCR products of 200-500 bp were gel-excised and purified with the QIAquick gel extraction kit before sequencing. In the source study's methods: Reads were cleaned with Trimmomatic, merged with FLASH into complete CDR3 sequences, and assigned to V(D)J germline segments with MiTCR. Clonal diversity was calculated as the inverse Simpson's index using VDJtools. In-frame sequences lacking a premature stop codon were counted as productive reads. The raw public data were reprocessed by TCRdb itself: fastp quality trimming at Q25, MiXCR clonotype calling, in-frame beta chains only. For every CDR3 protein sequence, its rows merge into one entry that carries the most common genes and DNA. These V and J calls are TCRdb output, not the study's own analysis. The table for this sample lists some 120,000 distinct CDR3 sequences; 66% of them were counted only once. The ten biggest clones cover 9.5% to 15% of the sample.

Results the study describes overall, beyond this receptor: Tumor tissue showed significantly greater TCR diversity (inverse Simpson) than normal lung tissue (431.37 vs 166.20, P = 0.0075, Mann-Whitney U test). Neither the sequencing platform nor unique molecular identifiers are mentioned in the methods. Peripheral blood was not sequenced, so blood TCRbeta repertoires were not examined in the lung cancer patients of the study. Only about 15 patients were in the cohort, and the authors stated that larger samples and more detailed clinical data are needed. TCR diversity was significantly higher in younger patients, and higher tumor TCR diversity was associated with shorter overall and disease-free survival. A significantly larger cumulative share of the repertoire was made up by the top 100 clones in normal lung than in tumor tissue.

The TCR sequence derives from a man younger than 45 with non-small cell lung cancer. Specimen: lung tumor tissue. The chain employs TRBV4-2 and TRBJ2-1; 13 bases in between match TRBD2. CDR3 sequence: CTSDPTSGGAYNEQFI. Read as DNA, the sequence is TGTACCAGCGATCCTACTAGCGGGGGGGCTTACAATGAGCAGTTCATC.